These T cell receptor beta chains were read from a single sample in a study of CD8+CD57+ T cells in acquired aplastic anemia. TCRdb re-called the reads with MiXCR, one entry per CDR3 protein. The table shows around 170,000 distinct CDR3 sequences, with under 55% occurring only once. The sequenced sample was sorted CD4+, CD8+, or CD8+CD57+ T cells (not recorded which) from PBMCs. The receptors stem from a human donor with aplastic anemia. The CDR3 runs from the conserved cysteine through the conserved F or W. Each record gives: D gene, J gene, V gene, clone size, CDR3 DNA, CDR3 protein. D genes are given only for firm matches. Clone size is shown for a subset of rows, as once, few, many or a class of expanded clone.

>.|TRBJ2-4|TRBV7-4|few
TGTGCCAGCAGCTCCGCCACGGCACAGTTAGCCAAAAACATTCAGTACTTC
CASSSATAQLAKNIQYF
>.|TRBJ1-4|TRBV10-3|many
TGTGCCATCAAGGACGGGAGCGCCGGCAATGAAAAACTGTTTTTT
CAIKDGSAGNEKLFF
>TRBD1|TRBJ2-7|TRBV29-1|.
TGCAGCGTCGGACAGGGGATCGCCTACGAGCAGTACTTC
CSVGQGIAYEQYF
>.|TRBJ1-1|TRBV20-1|.
TGCAGTGCTAGTTTAAGCCCCCCGGGCACTGAAGCTTTCTTT
CSASLSPPGTEAFF
>.|TRBJ1-2|TRBV2|.
TGTGCCAGCAGTCTGGGGCTACCCGGAAATGGCTACACCTTC
CASSLGLPGNGYTF
>TRBD2|TRBJ2-1|TRBV19|few
TGTGCCAGTAGTACTAGCGGGGGACACAATGAGCAGTTCTTC
CASSTSGGHNEQFF
>TRBD2|TRBJ2-1|TRBV11-2|few
TGTGCCAGCAGCTTACGATCTAGCGGGAGCGGATACAATGAGCAGTTCTTC
CASSLRSSGSGYNEQFF
>.|TRBJ1-4|TRBV20-1|.
TGCAGTGCTAGAGATTCGGAGGGTCTATATGAAAAACTGTTTTTT
CSARDSEGLYEKLFF
>.|TRBJ2-7|TRBV20-1|.
TGCAGTGCTAGAGCCTTAGGTCACTCTGGGGCCAACGAGCAGTACTTC
CSARALGHSGANEQYF
>.|TRBJ2-1|TRBV19|.
TGTGCCAGTAGTATAACCGGCAGCTCCTACAATGAGCAGTTCTTC
CASSITGSSYNEQFF
>TRBD1|TRBJ1-6|TRBV10-2|many
TGCGCCAGCAGTGGGGGGGGAACAGGGGGAACTTCACCCCTCCACTTT
CASSGGGTGGTSPLHF
>.|TRBJ1-5|TRBV10-3|few
TGTGCCAGCTCACCAAAAAGGGCGCCTGTGCAGCCCCAGCATTTT
CASSPKRAPVQPQHF
>.|TRBJ2-1|TRBV7-3|.
TGTGCCAGCTCCTCGGGACTTAGCTCCTACAATGAGCAGTTCTTC
CASSSGLSSYNEQFF
>.|TRBJ1-1|TRBV5-1|many
TGCGCCAGCAGCCCTACCCCCCTGAGGGGGGATGAAGCTTTCTTT
CASSPTPLRGDEAFF
>TRBD2|TRBJ2-5|TRBV5-4|many
TGTGCCAGCAGCACCGGGACTAGCGGGTGGCAAGAGACCCAGTACTTC
CASSTGTSGWQETQYF
>TRBD2|TRBJ2-7|TRBV2|.
TGTGCCAGCAGACGACTAGCGGGAGAACGGAACGAGCAGTACTTC
CASRRLAGERNEQYF
>.|TRBJ2-5|TRBV7-2|.
TGTGCCAGCAGCTCAGGACTGGATAAAGAGACCCAGTACTTC
CASSSGLDKETQYF
>.|TRBJ2-7|TRBV7-9|.
TGTGCCAGCAGCTTAGCGCTTGGGGATCAGTACTTC
CASSLALGDQYF
>.|TRBJ2-3|TRBV4-1|.
TGCGCCAGCAGCCAAGAGGGGATAGCTGGAGATACGCAGTATTTT
CASSQEGIAGDTQYF
>.|TRBJ2-7|TRBV10-3|.
TGTGCCATCAGTGAGTCGTTGGGTGCAACCTACGAGCAGTACTTC
CAISESLGATYEQYF
>.|TRBJ2-3|TRBV7-3|few
TGTGCCAGCAGCCAAACCCTAACAGATACGCAGTATTTT
CASSQTLTDTQYF
>.|TRBJ2-7|TRBV2|.
TGTGCCAGCAGTGGAACTAGTCGGAGCTCCTACGAGCAGTACTTC
CASSGTSRSSYEQYF
>.|TRBJ2-7|TRBV7-6|.
TGTGCCAGCGCGGTGGACCGGGAGAACCGTGACGAGCAGTACTTC
CASAVDRENRDEQYF
>.|TRBJ2-1|TRBV20-1|.
TGCAGTGCCTTAACAGGGCCAAGCTCCTACAATGAGCAGTTCTTC
CSALTGPSSYNEQFF
>.|TRBJ2-1|TRBV14|many
TGTGCCAGCAGCCCCAGCGGAGCCTACAATGAGCAGTTCTTC
CASSPSGAYNEQFF
>TRBD1|TRBJ2-3|TRBV25-1|.
TGTGCCAGTATAGGAACAGGGGGCACAGATACGCAGTATTTT
CASIGTGGTDTQYF
>TRBD1|TRBJ2-2|TRBV6-6|many
TGTGCCAGCAGTTACGAGGCAGGGGGCAACACCGGGGAGCTGTTTTTT
CASSYEAGGNTGELFF
>TRBD2|TRBJ2-2|TRBV11-2|.
TGTGCCAGCAGCTCCGCTAGCGGGAGGGCCGGCGGGGAGCTGTTTTTT
CASSSASGRAGGELFF
>TRBD2|TRBJ2-5|TRBV10-3|.
TGTGCCACCACAACTAGCGGGAGAGGAGAGACCCAGTACTTC
CATTTSGRGETQYF
>.|TRBJ1-4|TRBV20-1|.
TGCAGTGCTAGAAGGGAAAAACTGTTTTTT
CSARREKLFF
>TRBD2|TRBJ2-7|TRBV24-1|.
TGTGCCACCAGTGATTTAGCGGGAGGATTTAAGCAGTACTTC
CATSDLAGGFKQYF
>.|TRBJ1-3|TRBV5-1|many
TGCGCCAGCAGCTTGACCGTGGGAAACACCATATATTTT
CASSLTVGNTIYF
>TRBD1|TRBJ2-7|TRBV11-3|.
TGTGCCAGCAGTATAGGACAGGGGAAGAGGTACTTC
CASSIGQGKRYF
>.|TRBJ1-5|TRBV7-2|.
TGTGCCAGCAGCTTAACGACTATGGGCAATCAGCCCCAGCATTTT
CASSLTTMGNQPQHF
>TRBD1|TRBJ1-1|TRBV20-1|.
TGCAGTGCTCCAGACAGGGGCACTGAAGCTTTCTTT
CSAPDRGTEAFF
>.|TRBJ1-1|TRBV5-5|many
TGTGCCAGCACCTTAAGGGAGAACACTGAAGCTTTCTTT
CASTLRENTEAFF
>TRBD1|TRBJ1-1|TRBV7-9|many
TGTGCCAGCAGCCACAGGGGGCTGAACACTGAAGCTTTCTTT
CASSHRGLNTEAFF
>TRBD1|TRBJ2-5|TRBV7-6|few
TGTGCCAGCAGCTTAGGGACAGGGCACCAAGAGACCCAGTACTTC
CASSLGTGHQETQYF
>.|TRBJ2-7|TRBV7-8|many
TGTGCCAGCAGCTTAGTGCAAGGACCATCCTACGAGCAGTACTTC
CASSLVQGPSYEQYF
>.|TRBJ1-2|TRBV2|.
TGTGCCAGCAAGCTGGGGGCTCGTGGCTACACCTTC
CASKLGARGYTF
>TRBD1|TRBJ1-2|TRBV7-6|.
TGTGCCAGCAGCTTAGCGCCAGGGGGCAATGGCTACACCTTC
CASSLAPGGNGYTF
>.|TRBJ2-5|TRBV6-4|.
TGTGCCAGCAGCCCTCAGGGAAGTCAAGAGACCCAGTACTTC
CASSPQGSQETQYF
>.|TRBJ1-1|TRBV2|.
TGTGCCAGCGGGGGGCGGGGGCAGAACACTGAAGCTTTCTTT
CASGGRGQNTEAFF
>.|TRBJ1-1|TRBV7-9|.
TGTGCCAGCGGCGACGGGACGGGTAAAGCTTTCTTT
CASGDGTGKAFF
>TRBD2|TRBJ2-7|TRBV6-1|.
TGTGCCAGCAGTCGAAGTCGACTAGCCGTTACCTACGAGCAGTACTTC
CASSRSRLAVTYEQYF